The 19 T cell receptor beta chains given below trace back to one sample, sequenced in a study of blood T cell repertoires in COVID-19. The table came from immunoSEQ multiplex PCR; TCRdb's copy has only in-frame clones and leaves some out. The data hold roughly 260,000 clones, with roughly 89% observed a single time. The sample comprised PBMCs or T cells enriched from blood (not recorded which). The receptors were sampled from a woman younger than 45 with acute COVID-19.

This chain's CDR3 is CASRGRGGPHNEQFF. The CDR3 bases are TGTGCCAGCAGGGGGCGGGGGGGCCCCCACAATGAGCAGTTCTTC. The rearrangement uses TRBV3-1 (or the pseudogene TRBV3-2) and TRBJ2-1, with TRBD2 matching over 9 bases. The CDR3 has 15 amino acids. The ends lost 6 bases at V and 5 bases at J; junction bases unmatched: 8. CDR1 is LGHDT, CDR2 YNNKEL, per germline (reference sequence).

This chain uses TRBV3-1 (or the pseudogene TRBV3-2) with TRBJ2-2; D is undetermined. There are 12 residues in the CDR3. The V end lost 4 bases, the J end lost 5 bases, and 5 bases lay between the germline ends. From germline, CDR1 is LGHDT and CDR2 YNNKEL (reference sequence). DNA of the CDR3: TGTGCCAGCAGCCTCAGTACCGGGGAGCTGTTTTTT. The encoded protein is CASSLSTGELFF.

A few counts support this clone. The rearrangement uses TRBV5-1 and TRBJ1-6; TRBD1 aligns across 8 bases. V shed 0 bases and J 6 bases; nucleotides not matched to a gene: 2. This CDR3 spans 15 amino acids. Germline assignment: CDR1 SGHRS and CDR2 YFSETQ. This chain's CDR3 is CASSLVTGANSPLHF. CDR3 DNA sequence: TGCGCCAGCAGCTTGGTGACAGGGGCTAATTCACCCCTCCACTTT. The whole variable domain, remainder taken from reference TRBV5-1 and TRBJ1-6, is KAGVTQTPRYLIKTRGQQVTLSCSPISGHRSVSWYQQTPGQGLQFLFEYFSETQRNKGNFPGRFSGRQFSNSRSEMNVSTLELGDSALYLCASSLVTGANSPLHFGNGTRLTVT.

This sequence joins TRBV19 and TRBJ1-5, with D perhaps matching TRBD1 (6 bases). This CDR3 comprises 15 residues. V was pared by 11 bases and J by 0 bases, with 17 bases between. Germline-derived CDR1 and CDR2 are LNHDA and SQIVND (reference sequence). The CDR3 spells CAPAQGKNSNQPQHF. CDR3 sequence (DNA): TGTGCCCCCGCTCAGGGGAAAAATAGCAATCAGCCCCAGCATTTT.

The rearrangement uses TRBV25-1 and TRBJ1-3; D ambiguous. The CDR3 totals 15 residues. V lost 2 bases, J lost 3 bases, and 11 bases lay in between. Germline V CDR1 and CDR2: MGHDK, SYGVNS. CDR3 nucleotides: TGTGCCAGCAGTGAAGCGGGGAGCGGTGGAAACACCATATATTTT. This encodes CASSEAGSGGNTIYF.

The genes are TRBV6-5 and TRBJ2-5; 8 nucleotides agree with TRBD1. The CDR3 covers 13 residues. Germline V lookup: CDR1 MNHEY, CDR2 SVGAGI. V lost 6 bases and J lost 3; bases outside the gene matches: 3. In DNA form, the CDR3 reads TGTGCCAGCAGACAGGGGGGCGAAGAGACCCAGTACTTC. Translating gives CASRQGGEETQYF.

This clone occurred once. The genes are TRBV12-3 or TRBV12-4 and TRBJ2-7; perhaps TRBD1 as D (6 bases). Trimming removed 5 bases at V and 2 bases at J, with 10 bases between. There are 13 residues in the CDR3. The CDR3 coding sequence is TGTGCCAGCAGTCCCGGACAGACCTACGAGCAGTACTTC. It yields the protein CASSPGQTYEQYF.

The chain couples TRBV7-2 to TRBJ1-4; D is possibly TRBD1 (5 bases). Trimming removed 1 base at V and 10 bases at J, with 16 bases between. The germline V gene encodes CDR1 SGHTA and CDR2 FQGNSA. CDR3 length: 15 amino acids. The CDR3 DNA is TGTGCCAGCAGCTTAGAGCGGGGACTAAGTAGAAAACTGTTTTTT. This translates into CASSLERGLSRKLFF.

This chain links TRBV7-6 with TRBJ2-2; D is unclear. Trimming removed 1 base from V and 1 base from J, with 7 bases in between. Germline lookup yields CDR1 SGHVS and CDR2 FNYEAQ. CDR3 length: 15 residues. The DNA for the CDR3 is TGTGCCAGCAGCTTAGAACCGAGGAACACCGGGGAGCTGTTTTTT. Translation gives CASSLEPRNTGELFF.

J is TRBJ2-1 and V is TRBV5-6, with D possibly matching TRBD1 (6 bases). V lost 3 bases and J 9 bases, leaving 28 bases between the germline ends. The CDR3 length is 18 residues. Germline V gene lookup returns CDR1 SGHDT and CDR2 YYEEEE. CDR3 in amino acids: CASSSTLLSTGLGVEQFF. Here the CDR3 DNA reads TGTGCCAGCAGCTCGACCCTCCTCTCGACAGGCTTGGGGGTTGAGCAGTTCTTC.

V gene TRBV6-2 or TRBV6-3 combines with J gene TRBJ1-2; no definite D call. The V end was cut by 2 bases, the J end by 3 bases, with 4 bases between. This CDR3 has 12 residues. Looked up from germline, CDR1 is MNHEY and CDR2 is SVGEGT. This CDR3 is CASSYTDYGYTF. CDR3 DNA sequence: TGTGCCAGCAGTTACACTGACTATGGCTACACCTTC.

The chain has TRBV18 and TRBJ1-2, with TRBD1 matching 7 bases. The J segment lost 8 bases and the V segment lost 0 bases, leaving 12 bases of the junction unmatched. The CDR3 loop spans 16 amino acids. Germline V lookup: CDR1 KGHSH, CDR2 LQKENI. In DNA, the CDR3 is TGTGCCAGCTCACCACCGCCCTGGACAGGCCTGAAAGGCTACACCTTC. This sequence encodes CASSPPPWTGLKGYTF.

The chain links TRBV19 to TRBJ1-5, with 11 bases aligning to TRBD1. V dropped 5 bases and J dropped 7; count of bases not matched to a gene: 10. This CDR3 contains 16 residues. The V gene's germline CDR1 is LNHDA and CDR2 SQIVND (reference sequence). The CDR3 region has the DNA TGTGCCAGTAGTCCCACCGGACAGGGGGCCGGGCAGCCCCAGCATTTT. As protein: CASSPTGQGAGQPQHF.

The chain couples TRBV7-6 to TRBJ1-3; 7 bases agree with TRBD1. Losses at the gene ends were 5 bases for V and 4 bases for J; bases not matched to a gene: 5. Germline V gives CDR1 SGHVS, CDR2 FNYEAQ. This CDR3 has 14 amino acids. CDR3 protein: CASSRQGSGNTIYF. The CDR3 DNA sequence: TGTGCCAGCAGCCGACAGGGTTCGGGAAACACCATATATTTT.

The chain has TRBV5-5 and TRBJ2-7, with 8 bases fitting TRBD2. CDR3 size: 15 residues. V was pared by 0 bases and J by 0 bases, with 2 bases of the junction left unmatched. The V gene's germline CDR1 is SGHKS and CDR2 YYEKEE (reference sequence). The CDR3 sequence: CASSLGGGPSYEQYF. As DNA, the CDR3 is TGTGCCAGCAGCTTGGGCGGGGGGCCCTCCTACGAGCAGTACTTC.

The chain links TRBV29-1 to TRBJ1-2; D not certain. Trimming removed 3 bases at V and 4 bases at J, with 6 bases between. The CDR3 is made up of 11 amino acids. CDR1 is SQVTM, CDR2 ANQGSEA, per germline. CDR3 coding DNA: TGCAGCGTTGAGAACATCTATGGCTACACCTTC. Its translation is CSVENIYGYTF. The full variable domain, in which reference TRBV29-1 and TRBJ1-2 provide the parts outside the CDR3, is SAVISQKPSRDICQRGTSLTIQCQVDSQVTMMFWYRQQPGQSLTLIATANQGSEATYESGFVIDKFPISRPNLTFSTLTVSNMSPEDSSIYLCSVENIYGYTFGSGTRLTVV.

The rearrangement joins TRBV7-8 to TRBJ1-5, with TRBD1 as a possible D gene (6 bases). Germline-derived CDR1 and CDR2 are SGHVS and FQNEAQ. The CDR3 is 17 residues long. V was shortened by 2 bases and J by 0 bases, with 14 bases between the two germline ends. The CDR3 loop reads CASSLIGGGDSNQPQHF. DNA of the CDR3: TGTGCCAGCAGCTTAATAGGCGGGGGCGATAGCAATCAGCCCCAGCATTTT.

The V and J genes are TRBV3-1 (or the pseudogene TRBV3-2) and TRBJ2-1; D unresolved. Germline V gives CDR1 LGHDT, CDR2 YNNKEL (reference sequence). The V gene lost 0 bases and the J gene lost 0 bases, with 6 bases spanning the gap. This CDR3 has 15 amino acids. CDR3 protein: CASSQEVYSYNEQFF. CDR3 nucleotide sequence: TGTGCCAGCAGCCAAGAAGTCTACTCCTACAATGAGCAGTTCTTC.

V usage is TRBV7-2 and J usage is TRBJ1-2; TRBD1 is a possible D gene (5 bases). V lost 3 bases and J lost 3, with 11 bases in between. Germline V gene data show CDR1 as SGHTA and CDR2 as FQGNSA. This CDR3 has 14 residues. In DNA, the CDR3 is TGTGCCAGCAGCTTCGCAGGGTCCTACTATGGCTACACCTTC. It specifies CASSFAGSYYGYTF. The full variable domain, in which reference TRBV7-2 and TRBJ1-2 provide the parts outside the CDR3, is GAGVSQSPSNKVTEKGKDVELRCDPISGHTALYWYRQSLGQGLEFLIYFQGNSAPDKSGLPSDRFSAERTGGSVSTLTIQRTQQEDSAVYLCASSFAGSYYGYTFGSGTRLTVV.